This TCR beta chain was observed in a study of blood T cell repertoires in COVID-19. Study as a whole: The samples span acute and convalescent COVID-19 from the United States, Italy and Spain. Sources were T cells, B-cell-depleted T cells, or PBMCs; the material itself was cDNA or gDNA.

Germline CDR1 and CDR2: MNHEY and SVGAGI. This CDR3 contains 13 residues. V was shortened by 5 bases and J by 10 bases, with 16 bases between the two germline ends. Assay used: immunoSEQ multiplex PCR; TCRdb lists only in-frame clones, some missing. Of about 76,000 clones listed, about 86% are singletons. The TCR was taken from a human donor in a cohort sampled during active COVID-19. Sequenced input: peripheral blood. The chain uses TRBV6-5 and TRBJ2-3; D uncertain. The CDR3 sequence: CASSKSLTFSQYF. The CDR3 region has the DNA TGTGCCAGCAGTAAAAGCTTGACATTTTCGCAGTATTTT.